This T cell receptor (beta chain) was sequenced in a study of blood T cell repertoires in COVID-19. The wider study: Italy, Spain and the United States were the sources of the convalescent and acute COVID-19 samples. T cells, B-cell-depleted T cells, or PBMCs provided the cDNA or gDNA that served as material.

Per the authors' pipeline: From reference gene primer amplification, estimates of nucleated cell counts were derived. TCRdb keeps only in-frame clones here, not all; method: immunoSEQ multiplex PCR. V and J calls and clone size are those listed in that table; D and trimming were worked out from the DNA. The data show about 250,000 clones, more than 65% seen once. V was clipped by 3 bases and J by 0 bases; unmatched bases: 7. This CDR3 contains 16 residues. Germline V CDR1 and CDR2: SGHTA, FQGTGA. The sequenced sample consisted of peripheral blood. The TCR comes from a man aged 45 to 65 with active or convalescent COVID-19. The chain carries TRBV7-3 and TRBJ1-2; 7 bases align to TRBD1. In DNA form, the CDR3 reads TGTGCCAGCAGCTTGGCCCCGGGGACAGCTAACTATGGCTACACCTTC. It codes for CASSLAPGTANYGYTF.